This TCR beta chain stems from a study of blood T cells in healthy people across ages. Study background: About one barcoded TCR beta cDNA was captured per two T cells.

J lost 2 bases, V lost 8 bases, and 8 bases had no gene match. There are 14 residues in the CDR3. Germline V gene lookup returns CDR1 WSHSY and CDR2 SAAADI. The sample, 7.5 to 10 milliliters of peripheral blood, was drawn from each donor. The second PCR ran roughly 6 to 11 cycles with a sample-barcoded 5' primer and J-beta primers. From the 5' RACE reads, TCRdb called clonotypes with MiXCR, one entry per CDR3 protein. The data hold roughly 800,000 distinct CDR3 sequences, with roughly 60% observed a single time. This clonotype occurred a few times. Sequencing was carried out using blood. The gene calls are TRBV10-2 and TRBJ2-5, with TRBD2 matching over 7 bases. The TCR was taken from a young man in good health. CDR3 protein: CASPTSGDQETQYF. DNA for the CDR3: TGCGCCAGCCCTACGAGCGGGGATCAAGAGACCCAGTACTTC.